This T cell receptor (beta chain) was recorded in a study of T-cell reconstitution after alpha-beta-depleted transplantation in children. Germline V CDR1 and CDR2: SGHAT, FQNNGV. J was trimmed by 8 bases and V by 5 bases; bases with no gene match: 11. This CDR3 is 14 amino acids long. During its preparation, the TCRbeta library received unique molecular identifiers. TCRdb redid the calling of the PCR reads with MiXCR, one entry per CDR3 protein. The sample yields 200,000 to 250,000 distinct CDR3 sequences, around 9.5% seen once. This clonotype was obtained from a human donor who donated a stem cell graft to a child with acute lymphoblastic leukemia. The sequenced sample was PBMCs from the stem cell graft donor, obtained from the stem cell graft. The rearrangement joins TRBV11-2 to TRBJ2-7; 8 nucleotides match TRBD1. CDR3 sequence (DNA): TGTGCCAGCAGCCCCCCAGGGGGCTGGGGTAAGCAGTACTTC. The encoded protein is CASSPPGGWGKQYF.